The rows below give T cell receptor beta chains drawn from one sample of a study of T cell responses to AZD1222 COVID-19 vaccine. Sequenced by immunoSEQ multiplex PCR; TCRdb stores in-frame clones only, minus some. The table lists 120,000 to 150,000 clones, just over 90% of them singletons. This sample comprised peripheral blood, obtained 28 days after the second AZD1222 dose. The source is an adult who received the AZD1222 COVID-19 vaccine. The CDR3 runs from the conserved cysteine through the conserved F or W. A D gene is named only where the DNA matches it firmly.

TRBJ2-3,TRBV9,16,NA,CASSSRGGGQGDTQYF,TGTGCCAGCAGCTCCCGGGGAGGGGGCCAGGGGGATACGCAGTATTTT
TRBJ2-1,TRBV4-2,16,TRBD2,CASSQDAGGPYNEQFF,TGTGCCAGCAGCCAAGATGCGGGAGGTCCCTACAATGAGCAGTTCTTC
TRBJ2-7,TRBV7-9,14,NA,CASSGSDVIYEQYF,TGTGCCAGCAGCGGTTCGGACGTGATCTACGAGCAGTACTTC
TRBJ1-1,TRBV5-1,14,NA,CASSPSLGGLKAFF,TGCGCCAGCAGCCCCTCCCTTGGGGGGTTAAAAGCTTTCTTT
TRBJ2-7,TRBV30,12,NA,CAWTRVPYEQYF,TGTGCCTGGACCCGGGTTCCCTACGAGCAGTACTTC
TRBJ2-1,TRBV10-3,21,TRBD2,CAISESRTEGLAGGPINEQFF,TGTGCCATCAGTGAGTCTAGGACAGAAGGACTAGCGGGAGGGCCTATCAATGAGCAGTTCTTC
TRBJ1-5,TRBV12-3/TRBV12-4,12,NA,CASSARSQPQHF,TGTGCCAGCAGTGCTCGCAGTCAGCCCCAGCATTTT
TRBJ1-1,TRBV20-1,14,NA,CSASGGSWNTEAFF,TGCAGTGCTAGTGGAGGTTCTTGGAACACTGAAGCTTTCTTT
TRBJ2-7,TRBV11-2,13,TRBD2,CASSSGLAYEQYF,TGTGCCAGCAGCTCCGGACTAGCCTACGAGCAGTACTTC
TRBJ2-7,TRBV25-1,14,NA,CASSGGAPSYEQYF,TGTGCCAGCAGTGGGGGGGCACCGTCCTACGAGCAGTACTTC
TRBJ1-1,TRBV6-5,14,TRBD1,CASSYDDRVTEAFF,TGTGCCAGCAGTTACGACGACAGGGTCACTGAAGCTTTCTTT
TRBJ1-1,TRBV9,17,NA,CASSERTSGPYDTEAFF,TGTGCCAGCAGCGAAAGGACCAGCGGCCCGTATGACACTGAAGCTTTCTTT